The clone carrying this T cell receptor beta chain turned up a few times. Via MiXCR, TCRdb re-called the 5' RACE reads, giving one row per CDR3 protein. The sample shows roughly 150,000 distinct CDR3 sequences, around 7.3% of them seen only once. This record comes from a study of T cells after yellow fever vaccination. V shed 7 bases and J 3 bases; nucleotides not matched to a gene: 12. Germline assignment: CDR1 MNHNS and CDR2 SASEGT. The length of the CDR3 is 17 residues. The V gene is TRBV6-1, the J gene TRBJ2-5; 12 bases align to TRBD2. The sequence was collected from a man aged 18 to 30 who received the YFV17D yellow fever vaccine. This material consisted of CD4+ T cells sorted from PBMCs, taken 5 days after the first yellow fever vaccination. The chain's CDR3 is CASNPRLAGEEEETQYF. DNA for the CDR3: TGTGCCAGCAACCCGAGACTAGCGGGGGAAGAGGAAGAGACCCAGTACTTC.